This record looks at one TCR beta chain sequence and its context. Antigen unknown. At one end the junction does not follow the germline gene, possibly because of a read error. This CDR3 is also generated by other DNA sequences in the sample. This entry belongs to a study of cytomegalovirus exposure and HLA in healthy donors. Study results and caveats: Available immune exposure information covered CMV serostatus only.

Germline loops: CDR1 ENHRY, CDR2 SYGVKD. The length of the CDR3 is 15 residues. Vbeta (60) and Jbeta (13) primers were used in the PCR. Per the study methods: Around 83 million unique TCR beta chains, roughly 10 million shared, were counted in a later analysis. Only in-frame clones appear in the TCRdb table, and some are missing; sequencing was by immunoSEQ multiplex PCR. The V and J calls and clone size are taken from that table; D and trimming were inferred from the DNA. The data contain under 65,000 clones, approximately 77% of them singletons. What was sequenced was PBMCs. The receptor comes from a woman younger than 30 in good health and CMV-seronegative. The chain recombines TRBV10-3 with TRBJ2-5; 7 positions match TRBD2. The CDR3 sequence is CAISDGGGRRETQYF. The CDR3 DNA sequence: TGCGCCATCAGTGACGGGGGAGGGCGTCGTGAGACCCAGTACTTC.